There are many counts of the clone carrying this T cell receptor (beta chain). Its target is not known. The entry originates in a study of T cell repertoires in cytomegalovirus infection. The V gene end was trimmed by 6 bases and the J gene end by 1 base; junction bases not matched to a gene: 8. This CDR3 spans 15 amino acids. Germline values: CDR1 MNHNS, CDR2 SASEGT. One entry per CDR3 protein, called by TCRdb with MiXCR from the reads. Of about 830,000 distinct CDR3 sequences detected, approximately 32% appear once; the ten largest clones hold 9.5% to 15%. Specimen: cultured CD8+ T cells from PBMCs, collected from culture after CMV antigen stimulation. The chain carries TRBV6-1 and TRBJ1-2; 7 bases line up with TRBD1. This TCR was sampled from a human donor in good health (CMV status not recorded). Some clones in this sample may be carry-over from other donors' samples. In DNA, the CDR3 is TGTGCCAGCAGCGACGGGACAGCTATTAACTATGGCTACACCTTC. It encodes CASSDGTAINYGYTF.